The present entry profiles one T cell receptor (beta chain) with its context. The sample is drawn from a study of blood T cell repertoires in COVID-19. The wider study: Samples taken during acute and convalescent COVID-19 were collected in the United States, Italy and Spain. The analysed material was cDNA or gDNA that came from T cells, B-cell-depleted T cells, or PBMCs.

V was pared by 6 bases and J by 6 bases, with 10 bases of the junction left unmatched. Germline loops: CDR1 LNHDA, CDR2 SQIVND (reference sequence). CDR3 length: 14 amino acids. Original processing notes: Counts of nucleated cells, estimated from reference gene primer amplification, were obtained. Sequencing was performed with immunoSEQ multiplex PCR; in TCRdb, only in-frame clones are kept and a portion is missing. D and trimming come from the DNA, and the V and J calls and clone size come from that table. The sample lists about 140,000 clones, approximately 84% occurring once. The sequence derives from a woman aged 55-75 years with acute or convalescent COVID-19. The rearrangement joins TRBV19 to TRBJ2-7; the match to TRBD1 covers 8 bases. Source material: peripheral blood. CDR3 in amino acids: CASSAGQGIGEQYF. The CDR3 region has the DNA TGTGCCAGTAGCGCCGGACAGGGTATTGGCGAGCAGTACTTC.